These T cell receptor beta chains were read from a single sample in a study of breast tumors, draining lymph nodes, adjacent tissues. One entry per CDR3 protein results from TCRdb running MiXCR on the multiplex PCR reads. The table lists 150,000 to 200,000 distinct CDR3 sequences, 30% to 35% of them singletons. Material: axillary lymph node tissue. The receptors here all came from a female donor with breast cancer. Some clones in this sample may be carry-over from other donors' samples. Both conserved end residues are part of each CDR3. Each record gives: V gene, CDR3 protein.

v_gene: TRBV5-1
CDR3aa: CASSLAGAGKNYNEQFF

v_gene: TRBV20-1
CDR3aa: CSARVRQSYEQYF

v_gene: TRBV4-2
CDR3aa: CASSQGRRQETQYF

v_gene: TRBV10-3
CDR3aa: CAISEGGSYGYTF

v_gene: TRBV20-1
CDR3aa: CSAASTFDSGHEQYF

v_gene: TRBV25-1
CDR3aa: CASSEYGFRGYGYTF

v_gene: TRBV15
CDR3aa: CATSSQYVGGYNEQFF

v_gene: TRBV7-8
CDR3aa: CASSWTASSYNEQFF

v_gene: TRBV6-6
CDR3aa: CASSYGTGMLDEQFF

v_gene: TRBV7-2
CDR3aa: CASSLAAGYSPLHF

v_gene: TRBV12-3/TRBV12-4
CDR3aa: CASSPWTSGGPETQYF

v_gene: TRBV19
CDR3aa: CASRRTSGGQETQYF

v_gene: TRBV5-1
CDR3aa: CASSLGGANTEAFF

v_gene: TRBV2
CDR3aa: CASMGGGLPYTQYF

v_gene: TRBV6-1
CDR3aa: CASSPRDGSTNYGYTF

v_gene: TRBV7-3
CDR3aa: CASSFSGGGETQYF

v_gene: TRBV12-3/TRBV12-4
CDR3aa: CASSLEKEKLFF

v_gene: TRBV6-5
CDR3aa: CASGTGLYEQYF

v_gene: TRBV5-1
CDR3aa: CASSLDGSLGTYEQYF

v_gene: TRBV12-3/TRBV12-4
CDR3aa: CASSPSLGKGSYNEQFF

v_gene: TRBV7-6
CDR3aa: CASSDPISRGESIVSSYNEQFF

v_gene: TRBV5-4
CDR3aa: CASSWGGSEAFF

v_gene: TRBV9
CDR3aa: CASSVGPVRDNSYEQYF

v_gene: TRBV14
CDR3aa: CASSQERGFGKLFF

v_gene: TRBV6-2/TRBV6-3
CDR3aa: CASSHARDRGHYEQYF

v_gene: TRBV19
CDR3aa: CASSVWTANQPQHF

v_gene: TRBV12-3/TRBV12-4
CDR3aa: CASSFRRMNTEAFF

v_gene: TRBV29-1
CDR3aa: CSVGGVRGGTNEKLFF

v_gene: TRBV29-1
CDR3aa: CSVEVGGANSYNEQFF

v_gene: TRBV7-9
CDR3aa: CASSLAGGRYSYTF

v_gene: TRBV12-3/TRBV12-4
CDR3aa: CASSQRQVVSNQPQHF

v_gene: TRBV20-1
CDR3aa: CSAPHRYGYTF

v_gene: TRBV14
CDR3aa: CASSQAGRETQYF

v_gene: TRBV7-9
CDR3aa: CASSWDRAETQYF

v_gene: TRBV18
CDR3aa: CASSPTGEDGELFF

v_gene: TRBV10-3
CDR3aa: CAISDGAQVGYTF

v_gene: TRBV24-1
CDR3aa: CATSGLANEQFF

v_gene: TRBV20-1
CDR3aa: CSASGDGTDTQYF